A selection of T cell receptor beta chains follows, all from one sample in a study of CD8 T cells in Susac syndrome. TCRdb reanalysed the immunoSEQ multiplex PCR reads using MiXCR and keeps one entry per CDR3 protein. The data hold a few hundred thousand distinct CDR3 sequences, with around 90% observed a single time. The sequenced sample was CD4+ T cells from PBMCs. The receptors come from a human donor with multiple sclerosis. Each CDR3 is given with its conserved first and last residue. Fields, in order: clone size, J gene, D gene, V gene, CDR3 DNA, CDR3 protein. D genes are given only for firm matches. Some rows mark clone size as missing; the rest say once, few, many or name a class of expanded clone.

>-|TRBJ1-1|TRBD1|TRBV10-3
TGTGCCATCAGTCGACAGGGGGAGACTGAAGCTTTCTTT
CAISRQGETEAFF
>-|TRBJ2-7|TRBD2|TRBV12-3/TRBV12-4
TGTGCCAGCAGTTTCGGTCTAGCGGGAGTGAGGGAGCAGTACTTC
CASSFGLAGVREQYF
>-|TRBJ2-6|-|TRBV18
TGTGCCAGCTCGCCCCTTGGACTTTTCTCTGGGGCCAACGTCCTGACTTTC
CASSPLGLFSGANVLTF
>-|TRBJ1-1|-|TRBV5-1
TGCGCCAGCAGCTTGGCCGGACTTACGAACACTGAAGCTTTCTTT
CASSLAGLTNTEAFF
>-|TRBJ2-7|-|TRBV20-1
TGCAGTGCTAGAGATCGCCAGGGGTTCTACGAGCAGTACTTC
CSARDRQGFYEQYF
>-|TRBJ1-5|TRBD1|TRBV6-2/TRBV6-3
TGTGCCAGCAGACCGGGACAGGGTAGGGGTAAGGATCAGCCCCAGCATTTT
CASRPGQGRGKDQPQHF
>-|TRBJ2-7|-|TRBV18
TGTGCCAGCTCACTAGGGTCCCAACAGGGCCTGACTAGGACCCGATCCTACGAGCAGTACTTC
CASSLGSQQGLTRTRSYEQYF
>-|TRBJ2-3|-|TRBV11-2
TGTGCCAGCAGCCCCAACTTGGGCGGCACAGATACGCAGTATTTT
CASSPNLGGTDTQYF
>-|TRBJ2-7|TRBD1|TRBV11-2
TGTGCCAGCACGACAGGGGCAGACTACGAGCAGTACTTC
CASTTGADYEQYF
>-|TRBJ2-2|-|TRBV7-8
TGTGCCAGCAGCGTCCACCGGGCTCCGACTTTGAACACCGGGGAGCTGTTTTTT
CASSVHRAPTLNTGELFF
>few|TRBJ2-1|-|TRBV7-2
TGTGCCACCCAGCTAAAAACGCCGCTTAATGAGCAGTTCTTC
CATQLKTPLNEQFF
>-|TRBJ1-2|-|TRBV19
TGTGCCAGTAGTATCCATCCGGGCCTGGTTAAAGGCTACACCTTC
CASSIHPGLVKGYTF
>-|TRBJ1-1|-|TRBV5-6
TGTGCCAGCGGCTTTACAGGGGAAGCTTTCTTT
CASGFTGEAFF
>-|TRBJ2-1|-|TRBV5-6
TGTGCCAGCAGCGCTGTGGCCAATGAGCAGTTCTTC
CASSAVANEQFF
>-|TRBJ1-1|-|TRBV7-3
TGTGCCAGCCAAACCCAACGAAACACTGAAGCTTTCTTT
CASQTQRNTEAFF
>-|TRBJ1-3|-|TRBV23-1
TGCGCCAGCAGTCAACAGCCAGGGTTCTCTGGAAACACCATATATTTT
CASSQQPGFSGNTIYF